These 23 T cell receptor beta chains were sequenced from one sample in a study of blood T cell repertoires in COVID-19. Method: immunoSEQ multiplex PCR; TCRdb's copy keeps in-frame clones and lacks some. The sample shows 490,000 or so clones, approximately 90% of them seen only once. Sequencing was done on a sample of PBMCs or T cells enriched from blood (not recorded which). These receptors came from a woman aged 55-69 years who had recovered from COVID-19.

The V and J genes are TRBV2 and TRBJ2-3; 14 bases are a match to TRBD2. V shed 6 bases, J shed 2 bases, and the junction held 1 base outside the gene matches. The CDR3 runs 15 residues. The germline CDR1 and CDR2 sequences are SNHLY and FYNNEI. The CDR3 DNA follows: TGTGCCAGCAGGGGACTAGCGGGGGCCACAGATACGCAGTATTTT. Translation: CASRGLAGATDTQYF.

The chain has TRBV5-4 and TRBJ2-5; a possible D gene is TRBD1 (6 bases). Deletions cut 4 bases from V and 0 bases from J, with 16 bases between. The germline CDR1 and CDR2 sequences are SGHNT and YYREEE (reference sequence). The CDR3 sequence is 16 residues long. Written as DNA, the CDR3 is TGTGCCAGCAGCCAAGCTGGGACAAAGTACCAAGAGACCCAGTACTTC. Residues: CASSQAGTKYQETQYF.

The chain employs TRBV7-9 and TRBJ2-3; D gene ambiguous. There are 14 residues in the CDR3. V was shortened by 7 bases and J by 0 bases, with 11 bases between the two germline ends. Germline assignment: CDR1 SEHNR and CDR2 FQNEAQ (reference sequence). The DNA for the CDR3 is TGTGCCAGCATGTCAGATTTGAGCACAGATACGCAGTATTTT. It translates to CASMSDLSTDTQYF.

This clone was counted a single time. The chain has TRBV10-3 and TRBJ2-3; tentatively, D is TRBD1 (6 bases). This CDR3 has 13 residues. V was cut by 8 bases and J by 5 bases, with 14 bases left in between. Per germline, CDR1 ENHRY and CDR2 SYGVKD. CDR3 sequence: CAIQGKGIDTQYF. CDR3 in DNA: TGTGCCATCCAGGGGAAGGGGATAGATACGCAGTATTTT.

The chain uses TRBV2 and TRBJ1-2; 10 bases match TRBD1. Per the germline V gene, CDR1 is SNHLY and CDR2 is FYNNEI. The V gene end was trimmed by 4 bases and the J gene end by 8 bases; junction bases not matched to a gene: 10. CDR3 length equals 15 residues. In DNA form, the CDR3 reads TGTGCCAGCAGTGGGGACAGGGGTTATATTGGAGGCTACACCTTC. Encoded protein: CASSGDRGYIGGYTF.

V gene TRBV3-1 (or the pseudogene TRBV3-2) combines with J gene TRBJ2-7, with D possibly matching TRBD1 (5 bases). The CDR3 is 14 amino acids. V lost 2 bases, J lost 1 base, and 9 bases lay in between. Looked up from germline, CDR1 is LGHDT and CDR2 is YNNKEL (reference sequence). CDR3 in amino acids: CASSQNPGSYEQYF. DNA for the CDR3: TGTGCCAGCAGCCAAAACCCAGGGTCCTACGAGCAGTACTTC.

J is TRBJ1-3 and V is TRBV3-1 (or the pseudogene TRBV3-2); no clear D gene. The CDR3 sequence is 10 residues long. V was pared by 3 bases and J by 11 bases, with 5 bases between. CDR1 is LGHDT, CDR2 YNNKEL, per germline (reference sequence). The CDR3 spells CASSQRAIYF. In DNA, the CDR3 is TGTGCCAGCAGCCAGAGGGCCATATATTTT.

The table lists this clone with a count of one. V and J are TRBV6-5 and TRBJ2-3; D call uncertain. The CDR3 sequence is 11 residues long. The germline gives CDR1 MNHEY, CDR2 SVGAGI. Between the trimmed V and J ends, which lost 5 bases and 5 bases, there was a span of 5 bases. In DNA form, the CDR3 reads TGTGCCAGCAGTCAGAAAGATACGCAGTATTTT. It codes for CASSQKDTQYF.

V gene TRBV5-1 combines with J gene TRBJ1-2, with TRBD1 matching over 7 bases. Losses at the gene ends were 3 bases for V and 3 bases for J; bases not matched to a gene: 5. The length of the CDR3 is 14 residues. Germline CDR1 and CDR2: SGHRS and YFSETQ. CDR3 nucleotide sequence: TGCGCCAGCAGCTCGGGACAGCCCCACTATGGCTACACCTTC. Translated: CASSSGQPHYGYTF.

This sequence joins TRBV5-1 and TRBJ2-7, with D uncertain. Deletions cut 3 bases from V and 5 bases from J, with 15 bases between. The germline V gene encodes CDR1 SGHRS and CDR2 YFSETQ. CDR3 length: 14 amino acids. The CDR3 is CASSSSTASDEQYV. The DNA of the CDR3 is TGCGCCAGCAGCTCATCAACAGCCTCAGACGAGCAGTACGTC.

The rearrangement joins TRBV18 to TRBJ1-2; 7 bases match TRBD1. The V gene's germline CDR1 is KGHSH and CDR2 LQKENI. This CDR3 is built from 14 residues. J was trimmed by 7 bases and V by 3 bases; bases with no gene match: 8. CDR3: CASSPKNRGGGYTF. DNA for the CDR3: TGTGCCAGCTCACCTAAAAACAGGGGCGGTGGCTACACCTTC.

The genes are TRBV25-1 and TRBJ1-4; a weak D match, TRBD1 (5 bases). V dropped 3 bases and J dropped 3 bases, with 14 bases sitting between them. This CDR3 has 16 amino acids. The germline CDR1 and CDR2 sequences are MGHDK and SYGVNS. CDR3 DNA: TGTGCCAGCAGTGATAAAAGACAGTACCCTAATGAAAAACTGTTTTTT. Translation gives CASSDKRQYPNEKLFF. Together with reference TRBV25-1 and TRBJ1-4, the CDR3 gives the full variable domain: EADIYQTPRYLVIGTGKKITLECSQTMGHDKMYWYQQDPGMELHLIHYSYGVNSTEKGDLSSESTVSRIRTEHFPLTLESARPSHTSQYLCASSDKRQYPNEKLFFGSGTQLSVL.

This chain connects TRBV5-1 to TRBJ2-2; D is undetermined. CDR1 is SGHRS and CDR2 is YFSETQ in the germline V gene. V gave up 5 bases and J gave up 6 bases, with 11 bases separating them. This CDR3 has 13 residues. Written as DNA, the CDR3 is TGCGCCAGCAGTGTTAGTGTGGCCGGGGAGCTGTTTTTT. This sequence encodes CASSVSVAGELFF.

This chain connects TRBV6-5 to TRBJ1-4; D not resolved. The germline CDR1 and CDR2 sequences are MNHEY and SVGAGI. Trimming took 5 bases from V and 3 from J, leaving 10 bases between them. There are 14 residues in the CDR3. For the CDR3, the DNA is TGTGCCAGCAGTCACGGGGTGTCTAATGAAAAACTGTTTTTT. Its translation is CASSHGVSNEKLFF.

V usage is TRBV5-1 and J usage is TRBJ1-3, with D maybe TRBD1 (5 bases). Deletions cut 5 bases from V and 1 base from J, with 13 bases between. The CDR3 contains 15 residues. Per germline, CDR1 SGHRS and CDR2 YFSETQ. The CDR3 bases are TGCGCCAGCAGTTCCGACGGGGGATCTGGAAACACCATATATTTT. It yields the protein CASSSDGGSGNTIYF.

The chain combines TRBV24-1 with TRBJ1-2; perhaps TRBD1 as D (5 bases). The CDR3 is made up of 13 amino acids. The ends were cut back, 3 bases at V and 3 bases at J, with 7 bases in the middle. From germline, CDR1 is KGHDR and CDR2 SFDVKD. The DNA of the CDR3 is TGTGCCACCAGTGATCTAGGGGACTATGGCTACACCTTC. It yields the protein CATSDLGDYGYTF.

The V gene is TRBV5-1, the J gene TRBJ2-5, with 10 bases aligning to TRBD1. Losses at the gene ends were 4 bases for V and 10 bases for J; bases not matched to a gene: 7. This CDR3 is 13 amino acids long. From germline, CDR1 is SGHRS and CDR2 YFSETQ. CDR3 nucleotides: TGCGCCAGCAGCCTGGGGGACAGGGGATACCAGTACTTC. As protein: CASSLGDRGYQYF.

The chain carries TRBV7-2 and TRBJ2-3, with 11 bases matching TRBD2. The CDR3 extends over 18 amino acids. CDR1 and CDR2 from the germline V gene are SGHTA and FQGNSA. The trim removed 5 bases at V and 0 bases at J, leaving 10 bases unmatched. CDR3 sequence reads: CASSRPGLAVSSTDTQYF. DNA for the CDR3: TGTGCCAGCAGCAGACCGGGACTAGCGGTCTCTAGCACAGATACGCAGTATTTT.

As to this clone: The same CDR3 is also encoded by other DNA sequences in this sample. The CDR3 DNA is TGTGCCAGCAGCCTCACAGGAGCCTATGGCTACACCTTC. This codes for CASSLTGAYGYTF. This sequence joins TRBV7-8 and TRBJ1-2, with a weak D call TRBD1 (5 bases). The CDR3 totals 13 residues. CDR1 and CDR2 (germline): SGHVS, FQNEAQ. Trimming took off 5 bases at V and 4 bases at J, with 11 bases between the two ends.

V usage is TRBV2 and J usage is TRBJ2-7; D remains ambiguous. The CDR3 extends over 13 amino acids. Germline CDR1 reads SNHLY; CDR2 reads FYNNEI. V dropped 4 bases and J dropped 0 bases, with 7 bases sitting between them. Here the CDR3 reads CASSAQSSYEQYF. In DNA form, the CDR3 reads TGTGCCAGCAGTGCACAGAGCTCCTACGAGCAGTACTTC.

The chain uses TRBV29-1 and TRBJ2-2; perhaps TRBD2 as D (5 bases). CDR1 SQVTM and CDR2 ANQGSEA come from the germline V gene. This CDR3 comprises 16 residues. Trimming shortened V by 7 bases and J by 4 bases, and 22 bases separated the two germline ends. The CDR3 here is CSAIRRSDGVTGELFF. The CDR3, as DNA: TGCAGCGCTATCCGACGGAGTGACGGGGTCACCGGGGAGCTGTTTTTT.

The V and J genes are TRBV5-1 and TRBJ1-2; 9 bases map to TRBD1. J lost 6 bases, V lost 3 bases, and 6 bases had no gene match. CDR1 and CDR2 (germline): SGHRS, YFSETQ. This CDR3 contains 14 residues. CDR3 residues: CASSSGQGLDGYTF. The CDR3 DNA is TGCGCCAGCAGCTCGGGACAGGGTCTTGATGGCTACACCTTC.

This chain links TRBV15 with TRBJ2-7, with TRBD1 identical over 7 bases. Germline values: CDR1 LNHNV, CDR2 YYDKDF (reference sequence). This CDR3 comprises 16 residues. V lost 0 bases, J lost 1 base, and 6 bases stayed unmatched. The CDR3 nucleotides are TGTGCCACCAGCAGAGATGACGGGACAGTGTCCTACGAGCAGTACGTC. Amino acids: CATSRDDGTVSYEQYV.